This T cell receptor beta chain was recovered during a study of cytomegalovirus exposure and HLA in healthy donors. Vbeta (60) and Jbeta (13) primers were used in the PCR. Profiling relied on immunoSEQ multiplex PCR, and the TCRdb table lists in-frame clones only, not all of them. The sample carries some 160,000 clones, roughly 85% recorded once. V shed 1 base and J shed 3 bases, with 11 bases lying between them. There are 15 residues in the CDR3. Germline V CDR1 and CDR2: LGHNA, YSLEER. This clone has only one observation. Its antigen is still unknown. General study results and limits: A later analysis associated approximately 17,000 TCR beta sequences with HLA alleles at a 0.05 false discovery rate. The study recorded 164 TCR beta chains that were cytomegalovirus-associated. Generally TCR sequences proved uncommon, though certain public TCRs appeared in numerous donors.

This receptor was identified in a male donor in good health and CMV-seropositive. The chain uses TRBV4-3 and TRBJ2-3; the D is unclear. Specimen: PBMCs. CDR3 sequence: CASSQASLTTDTQYF. CDR3 bases: TGCGCCAGCAGCCAAGCGTCACTAACGACAGATACGCAGTATTTT.